This T cell receptor (beta chain) is drawn from a study of blood T cell repertoires in COVID-19. Study information: Nucleic acid was either cDNA or gDNA, and it came from T cells, B-cell-depleted T cells, or PBMCs.

Germline loops: CDR1 SGHDN, CDR2 FVKESK. Trimming cost V 1 base and J 5 bases; bases outside gene matches: 5. This CDR3 is 15 amino acids long. Those who participated ranged in age from roughly 18 to 90 years and resided in approximately 23 US areas. In the original analysis: Cell counts per sample came from amplifying reference gene primers. The table came from immunoSEQ multiplex PCR; TCRdb's copy has only in-frame clones and leaves some out. For V, J and clone size, that table is used; D and trimming come from the DNA. The data contain some 170,000 clones, roughly 90% of them singletons. The sequencing input was PBMCs or T cells enriched from blood (not recorded which). The TCR sequence derives from a human donor with acute COVID-19. The donor label of this sample is uncertain. The chain carries TRBV14 and TRBJ2-1; 7 nucleotides align to TRBD1. CDR3 protein: CASSQVLTGNNEQFF. The CDR3 bases are TGTGCCAGCAGCCAAGTATTGACAGGGAACAATGAGCAGTTCTTC.